The clone carrying this TCR beta chain was seen just once. Its target is unknown. The table came from immunoSEQ multiplex PCR; TCRdb's copy has only in-frame clones and leaves some out. The sample consists of some 1,900 clones, approximately 80% of them appearing once. The sample belongs to a study of immune evolution from preneoplasia to lung adenocarcinoma. The study's findings and limits: Highest clonality occurred in KRAS-mutant, not EGFR-mutant or double wild-type, nodules. Normal lung had the highest top T cell clone frequencies.

Patient tissue came from resections in Japan or China, 2014–2017. Nucleic acids came from premalignant or tumor cells enriched by macro-dissection. This TCR derives from a person aged 65 to 85 with lung adenocarcinoma. The sequenced sample consisted of FFPE atypical adenomatous hyperplasia tissue from the lung. Described subset: atypical adenomatous hyperplasia (AAH), lung preneoplasia.

CDR3 region: CASRIGWADTQYF. For the CDR3, the DNA is TGTGCCAGCAGGATAGGATGGGCAGATACGCAGTATTTT. This chain joins TRBV28 and TRBJ2-3; D is unresolved. The ends were cut back, 6 bases at V and 4 bases at J, with 11 bases in the middle. The CDR3 is 13 amino acids. CDR1 MDHEN and CDR2 SYDVKM come from the germline V gene.